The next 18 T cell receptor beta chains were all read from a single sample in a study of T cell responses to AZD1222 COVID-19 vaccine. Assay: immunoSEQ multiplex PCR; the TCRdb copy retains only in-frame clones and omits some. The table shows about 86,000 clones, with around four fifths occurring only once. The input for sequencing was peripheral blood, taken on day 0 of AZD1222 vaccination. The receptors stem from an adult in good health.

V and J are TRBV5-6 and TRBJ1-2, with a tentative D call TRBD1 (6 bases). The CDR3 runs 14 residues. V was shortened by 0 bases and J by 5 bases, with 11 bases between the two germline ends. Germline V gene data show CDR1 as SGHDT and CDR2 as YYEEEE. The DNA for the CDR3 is TGTGCCAGCAGCTTGGTCAGGGGTGGTTATGGCTACACCTTC. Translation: CASSLVRGGYGYTF.

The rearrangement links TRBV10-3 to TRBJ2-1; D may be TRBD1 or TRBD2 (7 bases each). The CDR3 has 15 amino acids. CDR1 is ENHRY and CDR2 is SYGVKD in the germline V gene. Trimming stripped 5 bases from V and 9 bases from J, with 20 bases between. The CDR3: CAISPYSDREGEQFF. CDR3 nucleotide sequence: TGTGCCATCAGTCCCTATTCCGACAGGGAGGGTGAGCAGTTCTTC.

The CDR3 DNA reads TGTGCCAGCAGCGTAGGGGGGTCGGAAGAAAAACTGTTTTTT. Protein: CASSVGGSEEKLFF. V usage is TRBV9 and J usage is TRBJ1-4; TRBD1 is a possible D gene (5 bases). V lost 0 bases and J lost 8, with 11 bases in between. This CDR3 spans 14 amino acids. Germline V gene sequence: CDR1 SGDLS, CDR2 YYNGEE. Full variable domain (outside the CDR3, taken from reference TRBV9 and TRBJ1-4): DSGVTQTPKHLITATGQRVTLRCSPRSGDLSVYWYQQSLDQGLQFLIQYYNGEERAKGNILERFSAQQFPDLHSELNLSSLELGDSALYFCASSVGGSEEKLFFGSGTQLSVL.

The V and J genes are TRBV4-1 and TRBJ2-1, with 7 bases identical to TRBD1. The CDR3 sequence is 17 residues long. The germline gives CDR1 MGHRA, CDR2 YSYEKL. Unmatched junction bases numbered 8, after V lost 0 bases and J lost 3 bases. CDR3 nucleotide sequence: TGCGCCAGCAGCCAAGAAGCAGGGGGAGCCGACTACAATGAGCAGTTCTTC. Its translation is CASSQEAGGADYNEQFF.

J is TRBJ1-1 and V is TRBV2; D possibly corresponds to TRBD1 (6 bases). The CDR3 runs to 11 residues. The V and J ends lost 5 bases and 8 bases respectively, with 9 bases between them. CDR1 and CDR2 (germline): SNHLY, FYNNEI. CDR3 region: CASSLQGEAFF. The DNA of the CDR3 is TGTGCCAGCAGTCTCCAGGGGGAAGCTTTCTTT.

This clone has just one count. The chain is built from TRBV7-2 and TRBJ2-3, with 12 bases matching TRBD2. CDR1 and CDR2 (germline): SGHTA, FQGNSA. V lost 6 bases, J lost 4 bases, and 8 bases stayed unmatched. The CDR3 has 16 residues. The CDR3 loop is CASRLTSGSFPDTQYF. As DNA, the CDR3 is TGTGCCAGCAGGTTGACTAGCGGGAGTTTCCCAGATACGCAGTATTTT.

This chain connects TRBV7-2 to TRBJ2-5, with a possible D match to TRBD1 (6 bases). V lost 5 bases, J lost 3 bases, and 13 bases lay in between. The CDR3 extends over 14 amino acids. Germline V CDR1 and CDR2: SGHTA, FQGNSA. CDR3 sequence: CASSGRQAKETQYF. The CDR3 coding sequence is TGTGCCAGCAGCGGTCGACAGGCAAAAGAGACCCAGTACTTC.

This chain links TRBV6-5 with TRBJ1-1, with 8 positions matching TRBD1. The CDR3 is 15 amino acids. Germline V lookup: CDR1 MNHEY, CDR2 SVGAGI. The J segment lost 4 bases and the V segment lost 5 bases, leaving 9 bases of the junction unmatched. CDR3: CASSRETGAITEAFF. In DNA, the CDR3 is TGTGCCAGCAGTCGAGAGACAGGGGCCATCACTGAAGCTTTCTTT.

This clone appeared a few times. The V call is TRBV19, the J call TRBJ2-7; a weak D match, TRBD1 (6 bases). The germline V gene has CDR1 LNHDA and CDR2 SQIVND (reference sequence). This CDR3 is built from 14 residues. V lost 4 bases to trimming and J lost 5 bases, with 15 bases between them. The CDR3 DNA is TGTGCCAGTAGTAACAACAGGGTGGGGAACGAGCAGTACTTC. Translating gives CASSNNRVGNEQYF.

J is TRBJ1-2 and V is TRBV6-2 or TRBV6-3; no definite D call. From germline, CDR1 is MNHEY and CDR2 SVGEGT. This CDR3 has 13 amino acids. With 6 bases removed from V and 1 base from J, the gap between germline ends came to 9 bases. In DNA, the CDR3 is TGTGCCAGCAGCAACGGACTTAACTATGGCTACACCTTC. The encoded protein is CASSNGLNYGYTF.

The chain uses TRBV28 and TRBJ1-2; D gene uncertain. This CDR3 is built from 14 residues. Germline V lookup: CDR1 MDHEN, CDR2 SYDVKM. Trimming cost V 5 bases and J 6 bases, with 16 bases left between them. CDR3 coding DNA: TGTGCCAGCAGTCTAAGATGGGCAGATAATGGCTACACCTTC. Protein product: CASSLRWADNGYTF.

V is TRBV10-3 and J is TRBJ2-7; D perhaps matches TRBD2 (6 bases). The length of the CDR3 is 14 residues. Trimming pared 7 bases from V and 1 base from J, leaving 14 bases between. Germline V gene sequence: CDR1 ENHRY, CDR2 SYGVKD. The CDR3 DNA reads TGTGCCATCACCCCGGGGGAACCTTCCTACGAGCAGTACTTC. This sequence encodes CAITPGEPSYEQYF.

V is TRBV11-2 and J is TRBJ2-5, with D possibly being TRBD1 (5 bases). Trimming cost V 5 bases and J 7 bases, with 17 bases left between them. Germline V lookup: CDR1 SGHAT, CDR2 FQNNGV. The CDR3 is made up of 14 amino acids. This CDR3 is CASSPGGAGGTQYF. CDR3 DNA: TGTGCCAGCAGCCCGGGTGGGGCAGGTGGGACCCAGTACTTC.

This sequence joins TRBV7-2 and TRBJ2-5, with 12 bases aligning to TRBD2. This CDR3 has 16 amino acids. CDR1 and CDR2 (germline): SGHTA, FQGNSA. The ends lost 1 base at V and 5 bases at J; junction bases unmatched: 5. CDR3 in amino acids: CASSLEASGRGETQYF. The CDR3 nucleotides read TGTGCCAGCAGCTTAGAGGCTAGCGGGAGGGGCGAGACCCAGTACTTC.

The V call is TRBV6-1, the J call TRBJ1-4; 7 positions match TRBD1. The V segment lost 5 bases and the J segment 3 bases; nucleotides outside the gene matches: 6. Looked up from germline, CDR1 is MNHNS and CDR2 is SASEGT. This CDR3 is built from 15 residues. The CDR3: CASSKGTDANEKLFF. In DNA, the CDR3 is TGTGCCAGCAGTAAGGGGACAGACGCTAATGAAAAACTGTTTTTT.

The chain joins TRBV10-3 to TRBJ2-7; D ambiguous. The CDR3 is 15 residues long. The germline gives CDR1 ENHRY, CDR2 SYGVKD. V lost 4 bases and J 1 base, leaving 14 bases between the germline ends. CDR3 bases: TGTGCCATCAGTGGCTTCCAGAACGTTTCCTACGAGCAGTACTTC. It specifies CAISGFQNVSYEQYF.

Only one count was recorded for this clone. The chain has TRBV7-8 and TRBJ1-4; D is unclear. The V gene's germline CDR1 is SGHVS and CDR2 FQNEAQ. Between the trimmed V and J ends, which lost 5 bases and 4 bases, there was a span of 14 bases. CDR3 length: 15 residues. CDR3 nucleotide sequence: TGTGCCAGCAGCAGCCGACGGTTTTTTAATGAAAAACTGTTTTTT. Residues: CASSSRRFFNEKLFF. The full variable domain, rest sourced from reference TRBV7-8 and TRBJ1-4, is GAGVSQSPRYKVAKRGQDVALRCDPISGHVSLFWYQQALGQGPEFLTYFQNEAQLDKSGLPSDRFFAERPEGSVSTLKIQRTQQEDSAVYLCASSSRRFFNEKLFFGSGTQLSVL.

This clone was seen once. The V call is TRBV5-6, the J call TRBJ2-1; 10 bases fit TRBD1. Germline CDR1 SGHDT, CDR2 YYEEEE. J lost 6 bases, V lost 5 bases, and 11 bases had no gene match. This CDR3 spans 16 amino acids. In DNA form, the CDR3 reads TGTGCCAGCAGTTATGACAGGGGGCGACTAAGCAATGAGCAGTTCTTC. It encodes CASSYDRGRLSNEQFF.